The present TCR beta chain was sequenced within a study of response to subunit inactivated influenza vaccine. Trimming took 5 bases from V and 1 from J, leaving 10 bases between them. This CDR3 comprises 13 residues. Germline V lookup: CDR1 SGHRS, CDR2 YFSETQ. Study results and limitations: Authors suggested each seasonal influenza vaccination recruits few new T cells.

A single record per CDR3 protein comes from TCRdb applying MiXCR to the RT-PCR reads. Found here are fewer than 800,000 distinct CDR3 sequences, roughly 14% of them singletons; the top ten hold under 14%. As regards this clonotype: The target antigen is unknown.

The chain employs TRBV5-1 and TRBJ2-7; D is uncertain. The receptor was isolated from a man in his fifties or sixties who received an inactivated influenza vaccine. This specimen was PBMCs from blood, taken 12 days after vaccination. CDR3 region: CASSTSSSYEQYF. In DNA, the CDR3 is TGCGCCAGCAGTACCAGCTCTTCCTACGAGCAGTACTTC.